The clone carrying this TCR beta chain was seen only a few times. Its antigen is unknown. TCRdb reanalysed the RACE reads using MiXCR and keeps one entry per CDR3 protein. The data show 350,000 to 450,000 distinct CDR3 sequences, with approximately 5.1% seen just once and 2% to 3% held by the top ten. The record originates from a study of human T cells and chemical hapten exposure. Looking at the study overall: Donors were sensitized with 2% DPC on the upper inner arm. Study conclusions and caveats: Expanded TCR sets contained significantly more large CDR3 similarity clusters than controls.

Noted time point: pre-sensitization, week 0. Treatment of the sample: therapeutic diphenylcyclopropenone sensitization with weekly scalp DPC. Trimming shortened V by 4 bases and J by 4 bases, and 14 bases separated the two germline ends. The CDR3 covers 14 residues. Germline loops: CDR1 SGHRS, CDR2 YFSETQ. The material was whole blood, obtained in connection with sensitization to the hapten diphenylcyclopropenone (DPC). The receptor was isolated from a woman in her forties or fifties with alopecia areata. Some clones in this sample may be carry-over from other donors' samples. This chain joins TRBV5-1 and TRBJ1-1; the D gene is possibly TRBD1 (6 bases). Written as DNA, the CDR3 is TGCGCCAGCAGCCCATACAGGGCGGGCACTGAAGCTTTCTTT. Protein product: CASSPYRAGTEAFF.